Here is one T cell receptor beta chain with its context. As originally analysed: Nucleated cell counts were estimated from reference gene primer amplification. Repertoires were generated with immunoSEQ multiplex PCR, while TCRdb's copy carries only in-frame clones and drops some. V and J calls and clone size come straight from that table; D and trimming were deduced from the DNA. The sample has 150,000 to 200,000 clones, less than 90% seen once. The CDR3 runs to 14 residues. V lost 2 bases to trimming and J lost 8 bases; unmatched junction nucleotides: 2. The germline V gene has CDR1 SGDLS and CDR2 YYNGEE. This entry is derived from a study of blood T cell repertoires in COVID-19. On the study more broadly: Donors in the United States, Italy and Spain gave samples during acute or convalescent COVID-19. Sample material is recorded as cDNA or gDNA derived from T cells, B-cell-depleted T cells, or PBMCs.

What was sequenced was peripheral blood. This clonotype originated in a man in his fifties or sixties with acute or convalescent COVID-19. The rearrangement links TRBV9 to TRBJ2-1, with 12 bases aligning to TRBD2. The CDR3 bases are TGTGCCAGCAGCGTGAGACTAGCGGGGGATGAGCAGTTCTTC. Its translation is CASSVRLAGDEQFF.